The 8 T cell receptor beta chains below were found in one sample sequenced in a study of identical twins. TCRdb itself ran the 5' RACE reads through MiXCR, one entry per CDR3 protein. The data hold roughly 540,000 distinct CDR3 sequences, with about 20% observed a single time. These sequences were also reported in another study, on T cells expressing NK-cell markers.

Material for sequencing was CD4+ T cells sorted from blood. Receptors originate from a young woman in good health.

This clonotype was counted a few times. The J gene is TRBJ1-2, the V gene TRBV12-3 or TRBV12-4; no firm D call. Trimming pared 0 bases from V and 2 bases from J, leaving 7 bases between. This CDR3 has 14 residues. The CDR3 protein is CASSLAAVNYGYTF. CDR3 in DNA: TGTGCCAGCAGTTTAGCCGCGGTCAACTATGGCTACACCTTC.

This clonotype has just a few counts. The V gene is TRBV7-2, the J gene TRBJ2-1, with no clear D. The ends were cut back, 5 bases at V and 2 bases at J, with 13 bases in the middle. Germline V lookup: CDR1 SGHTA, CDR2 FQGNSA. The CDR3 is 15 amino acids. CDR3 sequence: CASSAQVRAYNEQFF. CDR3 sequence (DNA): TGTGCCAGCAGCGCCCAAGTCCGCGCCTACAATGAGCAGTTCTTC.

This clonotype was detected only a few times. V is TRBV6-1 and J is TRBJ2-4; the match to TRBD2 covers 10 bases. The CDR3 covers 14 residues. Germline values: CDR1 MNHNS, CDR2 SASEGT. After removal of 7 bases from V and 4 bases from J, the junction contained 4 bases not matched to a gene. DNA for the CDR3: TGTGCCAGCACTAGCGGGGGCCATAAAAACATTCAGTACTTC. Its protein product is CASTSGGHKNIQYF.

The V and J genes are TRBV6-1 and TRBJ2-6, with TRBD1 as a possible D gene (5 bases). Trimming shortened V by 6 bases and J by 0 bases, and 9 bases separated the two germline ends. This CDR3 spans 15 amino acids. CDR1 and CDR2 from the germline V gene are MNHNS and SASEGT. The CDR3: CASRIGASGANVLTF. For the CDR3, the DNA is TGTGCCAGCAGGATTGGGGCCTCTGGGGCCAACGTCCTGACTTTC.

V and J are TRBV10-3 and TRBJ1-6, with a possible D match to TRBD1 (5 bases). The V end was cut by 7 bases, the J end by 8 bases, with 12 bases between. Germline-derived CDR1 and CDR2 are ENHRY and SYGVKD. CDR3 length equals 13 residues. In DNA, the CDR3 is TGTGCCATCAAAAGGGGTGAGGATTCACCCCTCCACTTT. Translating it yields CAIKRGEDSPLHF.

This chain uses TRBV12-5 with TRBJ2-3; possibly TRBD1 for D (6 bases). This CDR3 is 18 amino acids long. Germline V CDR1 and CDR2: LGHNT, FRNRAP. V was trimmed by 0 bases and J by 0 bases, leaving 16 bases between them. CDR3 residues: CASGLVRDGRGSTDTQYF. CDR3 sequence (DNA): TGTGCTAGTGGTTTGGTACGTGACGGCAGGGGAAGCACAGATACGCAGTATTTT.

This clonotype was recorded a few times. CDR3 loop: CASGTGQGIDTEAFF. CDR3 DNA: TGTGCCAGCGGGACGGGACAGGGGATCGACACTGAAGCTTTCTTT. The chain links TRBV6-1 to TRBJ1-1; 10 bases agree with TRBD1. V was clipped by 8 bases and J by 3 bases; unmatched bases: 9. The V gene's germline CDR1 is MNHNS and CDR2 SASEGT. This CDR3 is built from 15 residues.

This clonotype was detected many times. The chain carries TRBV7-2 and TRBJ2-1; D call uncertain. The CDR3 length is 15 residues. Trimming removed 4 bases at V and 3 bases at J, with 13 bases between. From germline, CDR1 is SGHTA and CDR2 FQGNSA. CDR3 DNA sequence: TGTGCCAGCAGCTCACAAGCGAACAGCTACAATGAGCAGTTCTTC. Translating it yields CASSSQANSYNEQFF.